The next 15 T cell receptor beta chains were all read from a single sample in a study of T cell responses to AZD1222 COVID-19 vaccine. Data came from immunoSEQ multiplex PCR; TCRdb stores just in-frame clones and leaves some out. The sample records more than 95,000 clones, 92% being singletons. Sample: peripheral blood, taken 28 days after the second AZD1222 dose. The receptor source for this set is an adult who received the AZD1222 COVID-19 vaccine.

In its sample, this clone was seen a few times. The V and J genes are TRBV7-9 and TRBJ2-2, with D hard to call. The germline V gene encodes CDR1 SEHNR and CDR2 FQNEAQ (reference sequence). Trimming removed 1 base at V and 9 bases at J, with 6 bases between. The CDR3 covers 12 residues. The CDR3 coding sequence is TGTGCCAGCAGCTTAGTCGGGCGGGAGCTGTTTTTT. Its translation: CASSLVGRELFF.

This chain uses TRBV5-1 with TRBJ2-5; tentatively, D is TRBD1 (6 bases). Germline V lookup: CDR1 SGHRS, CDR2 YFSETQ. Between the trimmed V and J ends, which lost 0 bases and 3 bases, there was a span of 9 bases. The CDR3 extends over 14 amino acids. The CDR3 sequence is CASSLGAGEETQYF. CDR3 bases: TGCGCCAGCAGCTTGGGGGCAGGGGAAGAGACCCAGTACTTC.

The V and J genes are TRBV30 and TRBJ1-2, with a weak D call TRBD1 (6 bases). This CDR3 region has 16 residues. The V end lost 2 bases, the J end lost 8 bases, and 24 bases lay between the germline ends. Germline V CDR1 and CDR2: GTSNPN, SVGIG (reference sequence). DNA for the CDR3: TGTGCCTGGAGTCCCCGGCGGACAGCGACTAGGAGGGGCTACACCTTC. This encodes CAWSPRRTATRRGYTF.

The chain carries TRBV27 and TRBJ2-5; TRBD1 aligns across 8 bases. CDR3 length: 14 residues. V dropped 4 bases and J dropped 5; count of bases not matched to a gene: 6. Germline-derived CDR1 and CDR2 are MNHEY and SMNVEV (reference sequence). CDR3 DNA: TGTGCCAGCAGTTCGACAGGGGCGGGGGAGACCCAGTACTTC. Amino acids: CASSSTGAGETQYF.

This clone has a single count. This CDR3 reads CASSETGDPNQPQHF. The CDR3, as DNA: TGCGCCAGCAGCGAAACAGGGGACCCAAATCAGCCCCAGCATTTT. The J gene is TRBJ1-5, the V gene TRBV5-1; 7 bases are a match to TRBD1. The germline V gene encodes CDR1 SGHRS and CDR2 YFSETQ. The CDR3 spans 15 residues. J lost 4 bases, V lost 4 bases, and 8 bases had no gene match.

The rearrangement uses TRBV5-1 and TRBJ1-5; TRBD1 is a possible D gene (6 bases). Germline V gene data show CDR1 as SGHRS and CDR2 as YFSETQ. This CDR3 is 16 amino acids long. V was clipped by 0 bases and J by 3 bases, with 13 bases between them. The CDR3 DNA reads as TGCGCCAGCAGCTTGGGGGAAGAGGGGGTCAATCAGCCCCAGCATTTT. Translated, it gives CASSLGEEGVNQPQHF.

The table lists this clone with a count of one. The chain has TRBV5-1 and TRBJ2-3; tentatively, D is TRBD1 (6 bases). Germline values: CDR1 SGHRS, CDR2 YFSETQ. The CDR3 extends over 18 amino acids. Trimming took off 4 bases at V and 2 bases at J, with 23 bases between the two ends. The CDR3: CASSAVTRPGAHTDTQYF. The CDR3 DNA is TGCGCCAGCAGCGCCGTGACCCGACCAGGGGCTCACACAGATACGCAGTATTTT.

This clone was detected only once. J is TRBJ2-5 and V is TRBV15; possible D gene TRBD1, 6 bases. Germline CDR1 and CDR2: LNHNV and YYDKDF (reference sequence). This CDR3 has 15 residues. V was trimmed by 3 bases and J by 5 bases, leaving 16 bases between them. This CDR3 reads CATSSHTQGAETQYF. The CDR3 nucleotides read TGTGCCACCAGCAGCCATACACAGGGAGCGGAGACCCAGTACTTC.

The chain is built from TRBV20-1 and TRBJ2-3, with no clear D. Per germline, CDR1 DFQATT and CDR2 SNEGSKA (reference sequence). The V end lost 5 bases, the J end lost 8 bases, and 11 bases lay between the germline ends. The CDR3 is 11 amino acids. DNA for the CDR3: TGCAGTGCTCCCGGGCGGTTTACGCAGTATTTT. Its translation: CSAPGRFTQYF.

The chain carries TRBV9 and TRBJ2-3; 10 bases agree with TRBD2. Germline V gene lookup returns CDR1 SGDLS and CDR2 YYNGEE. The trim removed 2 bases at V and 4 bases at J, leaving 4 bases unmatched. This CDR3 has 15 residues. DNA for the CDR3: TGTGCCAGCAGCGTGAGCGGGAGGGTCCCAGATACGCAGTATTTT. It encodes CASSVSGRVPDTQYF.

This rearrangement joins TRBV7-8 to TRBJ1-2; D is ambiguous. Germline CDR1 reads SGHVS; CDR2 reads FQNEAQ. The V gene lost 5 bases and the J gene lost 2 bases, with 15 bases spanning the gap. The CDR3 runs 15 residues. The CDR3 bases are TGTGCCAGCAGCCCCCGTGTGGGGATCAACTATGGCTACACCTTC. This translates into CASSPRVGINYGYTF.

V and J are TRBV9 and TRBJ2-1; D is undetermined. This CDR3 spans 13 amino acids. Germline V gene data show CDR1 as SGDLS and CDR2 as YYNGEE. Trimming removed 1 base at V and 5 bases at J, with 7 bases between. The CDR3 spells CASSVRSDNEQFF. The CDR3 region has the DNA TGTGCCAGCAGCGTAAGGTCAGACAATGAGCAGTTCTTC.

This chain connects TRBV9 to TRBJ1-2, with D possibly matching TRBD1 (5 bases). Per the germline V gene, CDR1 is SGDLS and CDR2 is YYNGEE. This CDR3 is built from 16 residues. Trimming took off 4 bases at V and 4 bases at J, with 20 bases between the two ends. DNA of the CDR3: TGTGCCAGCAGCCCACCGGGGCAAGGTTTTACCTATGGCTACACCTTC. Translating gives CASSPPGQGFTYGYTF.

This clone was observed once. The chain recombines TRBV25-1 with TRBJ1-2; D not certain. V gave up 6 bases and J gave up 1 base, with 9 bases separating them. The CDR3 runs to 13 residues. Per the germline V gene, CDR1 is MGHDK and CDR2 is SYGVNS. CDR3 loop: CASRYTDNYGYTF. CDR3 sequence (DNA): TGTGCCAGCAGATATACCGATAACTATGGCTACACCTTC.

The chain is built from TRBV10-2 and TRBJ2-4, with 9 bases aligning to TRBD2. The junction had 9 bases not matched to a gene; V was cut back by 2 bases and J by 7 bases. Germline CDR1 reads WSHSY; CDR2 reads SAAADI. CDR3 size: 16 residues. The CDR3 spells CASSEGVSGRGNIQYF. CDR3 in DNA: TGCGCCAGCAGTGAGGGGGTTAGCGGGAGAGGGAACATTCAGTACTTC.